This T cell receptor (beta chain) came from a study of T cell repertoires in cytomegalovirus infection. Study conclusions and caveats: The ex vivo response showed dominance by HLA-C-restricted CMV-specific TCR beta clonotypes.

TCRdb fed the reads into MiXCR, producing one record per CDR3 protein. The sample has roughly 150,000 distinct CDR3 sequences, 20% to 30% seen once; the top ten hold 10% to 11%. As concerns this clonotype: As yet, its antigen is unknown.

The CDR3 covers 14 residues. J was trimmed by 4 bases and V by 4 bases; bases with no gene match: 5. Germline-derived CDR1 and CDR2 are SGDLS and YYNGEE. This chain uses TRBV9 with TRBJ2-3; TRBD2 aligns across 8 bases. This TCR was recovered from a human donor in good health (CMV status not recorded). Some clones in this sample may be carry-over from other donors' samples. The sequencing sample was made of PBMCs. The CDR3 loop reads CASSRSGKADTQYF. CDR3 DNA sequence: TGTGCCAGCAGCCGTAGCGGGAAGGCAGATACGCAGTATTTT.